This entry lists 5 T cell receptor beta chains sequenced from one sample in a study of blood T cell repertoires in COVID-19. Generated by immunoSEQ multiplex PCR, the TCRdb table keeps only in-frame clones and is missing some. The repertoire consists of about 56,000 clones, with nearly 90% occurring once and the leading ten covering around 46%. The sample taken for sequencing was peripheral blood. Receptor source: a woman aged 60-75 years with COVID-19, enrolled during active disease.

Ten or more counts support this clone. The rearrangement joins TRBV6-5 to TRBJ2-1; weak D call: TRBD2 (5 bases). This CDR3 is built from 16 residues. Deletions cut 4 bases from V and 4 bases from J, with 17 bases between. Looked up from germline, CDR1 is MNHEY and CDR2 is SVGAGI. CDR3 in DNA: TGTGCCAGCAGTTTTCGCGATAGCGCGGGTTACAATGAGCAGTTCTTC. Translated: CASSFRDSAGYNEQFF.

This chain joins TRBV9 and TRBJ1-4; 10 nucleotides line up with TRBD1. The CDR3 is 17 amino acids. J was trimmed by 8 bases and V by 4 bases; bases with no gene match: 14. In germline, CDR1 is SGDLS, CDR2 YYNGEE. The CDR3 loop is CASSPQTPGQGKEKLFF. The CDR3 DNA is TGTGCCAGCAGCCCCCAAACTCCGGGACAGGGGAAGGAAAAACTGTTTTTT.

This chain's CDR3 is CASSRQGTGELFF. DNA for the CDR3: TGTGCCAGCAGCCGGCAGGGAACCGGGGAGCTGTTTTTT. The chain uses TRBV6-2 or TRBV6-3 and TRBJ2-2; the D gene is possibly TRBD1 (5 bases). V was trimmed by 6 bases and J by 5 bases, leaving 10 bases between them. In germline, CDR1 is MNHEY, CDR2 SVGEGT. CDR3 length: 13 amino acids.

V usage is TRBV3-1 (or the pseudogene TRBV3-2) and J usage is TRBJ2-7, with TRBD1 matching 7 bases. Trimming cost V 6 bases and J 2 bases; bases outside gene matches: 7. The CDR3 is 14 amino acids. Per germline, CDR1 LGHDT and CDR2 YNNKEL (reference sequence). CDR3 sequence: CASSPTGVPYEQYF. CDR3 nucleotide sequence: TGTGCCAGCAGTCCCACAGGGGTCCCCTACGAGCAGTACTTC.

The V call is TRBV2, the J call TRBJ1-1, with D possibly matching TRBD1 (5 bases). The CDR3 consists of 16 residues. V gave up 8 bases and J gave up 0 bases, with 19 bases separating them. Looked up from germline, CDR1 is SNHLY and CDR2 is FYNNEI. The CDR3 sequence: CASAKGTRRMNTEAFF. The CDR3 nucleotides read TGTGCCAGCGCTAAGGGGACTCGTAGGATGAACACTGAAGCTTTCTTT.